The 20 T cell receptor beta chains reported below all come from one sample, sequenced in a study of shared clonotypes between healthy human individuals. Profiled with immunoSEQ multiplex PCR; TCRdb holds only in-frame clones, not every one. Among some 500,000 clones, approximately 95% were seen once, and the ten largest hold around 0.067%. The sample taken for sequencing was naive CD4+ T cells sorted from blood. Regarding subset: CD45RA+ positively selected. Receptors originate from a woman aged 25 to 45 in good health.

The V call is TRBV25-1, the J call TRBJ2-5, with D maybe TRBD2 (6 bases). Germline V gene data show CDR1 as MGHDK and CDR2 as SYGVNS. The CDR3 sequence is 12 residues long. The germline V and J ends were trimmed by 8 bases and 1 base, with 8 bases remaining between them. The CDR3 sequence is CASGGFQETQYF. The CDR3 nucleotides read TGTGCCAGCGGGGGGTTCCAAGAGACCCAGTACTTC.

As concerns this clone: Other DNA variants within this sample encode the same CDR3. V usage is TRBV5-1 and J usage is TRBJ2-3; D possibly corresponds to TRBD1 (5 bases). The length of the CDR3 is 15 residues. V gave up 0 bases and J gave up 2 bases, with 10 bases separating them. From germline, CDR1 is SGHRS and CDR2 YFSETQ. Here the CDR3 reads CASSLGQISTDTQYF. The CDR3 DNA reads TGCGCCAGCAGCTTGGGACAGATTTCCACAGATACGCAGTATTTT.

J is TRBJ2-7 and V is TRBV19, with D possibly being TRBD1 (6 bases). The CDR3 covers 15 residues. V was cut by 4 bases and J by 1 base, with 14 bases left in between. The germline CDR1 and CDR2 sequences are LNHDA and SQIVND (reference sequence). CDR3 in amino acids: CASSNSGTNSYEQYF. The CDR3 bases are TGTGCCAGTAGTAACTCCGGGACAAATTCCTACGAGCAGTACTTC. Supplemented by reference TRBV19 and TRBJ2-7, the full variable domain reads DGGITQSPKYLFRKEGQNVTLSCEQNLNHDAMYWYRQDPGQGLRLIYYSQIVNDFQKGDIAEGYSVSREKKESFPLTVTSAQKNPTAFYLCASSNSGTNSYEQYFGPGTRLTVT.

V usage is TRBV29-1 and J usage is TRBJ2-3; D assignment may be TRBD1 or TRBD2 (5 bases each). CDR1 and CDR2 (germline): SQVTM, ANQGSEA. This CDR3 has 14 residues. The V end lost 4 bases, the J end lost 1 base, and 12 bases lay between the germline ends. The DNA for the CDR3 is TGCAGCGTTGCGAGGGGAGTCGGCACAGATACGCAGTATTTT. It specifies CSVARGVGTDTQYF.

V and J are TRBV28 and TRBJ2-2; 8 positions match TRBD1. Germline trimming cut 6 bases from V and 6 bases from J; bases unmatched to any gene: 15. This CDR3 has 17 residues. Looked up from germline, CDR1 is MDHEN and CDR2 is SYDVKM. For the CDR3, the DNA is TGTGCCAGCAGAACTACAACCGGGACAGGCCCAGCCGGGGAGCTGTTTTTT. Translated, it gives CASRTTTGTGPAGELFF.

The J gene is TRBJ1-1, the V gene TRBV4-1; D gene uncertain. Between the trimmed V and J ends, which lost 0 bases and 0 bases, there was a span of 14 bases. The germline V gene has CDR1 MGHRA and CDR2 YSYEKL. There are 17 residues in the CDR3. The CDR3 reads CASSQDIPEAMNTEAFF. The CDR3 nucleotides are TGCGCCAGCAGCCAAGACATTCCAGAAGCCATGAACACTGAAGCTTTCTTT.

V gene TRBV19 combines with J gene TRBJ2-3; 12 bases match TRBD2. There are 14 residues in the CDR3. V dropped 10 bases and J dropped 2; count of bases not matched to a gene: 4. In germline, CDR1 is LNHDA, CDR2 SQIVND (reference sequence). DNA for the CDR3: TGTGCCACCGGACTAGCGGGGTTCACAGATACGCAGTATTTT. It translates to CATGLAGFTDTQYF.

CDR3 residues: CASSQTQTSGIETQYF. CDR3 nucleotides: TGTGCCAGCAGCCAAACCCAGACTAGCGGGATTGAGACCCAGTACTTC. The J gene is TRBJ2-5, the V gene TRBV5-8; 11 bases map to TRBD2. The germline V gene encodes CDR1 SGHTS and CDR2 YDEGEE. The CDR3 loop spans 16 amino acids. Trimming at V came to 4 bases and at J to 5 bases, leaving 10 bases not matched to a gene.

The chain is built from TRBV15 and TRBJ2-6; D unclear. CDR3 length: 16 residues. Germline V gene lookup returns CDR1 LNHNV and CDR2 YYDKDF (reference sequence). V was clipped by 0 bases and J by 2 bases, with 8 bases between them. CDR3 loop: CATSRDLATGANVLTF. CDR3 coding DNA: TGTGCCACCAGCAGAGATTTGGCAACTGGGGCCAACGTCCTGACTTTC.

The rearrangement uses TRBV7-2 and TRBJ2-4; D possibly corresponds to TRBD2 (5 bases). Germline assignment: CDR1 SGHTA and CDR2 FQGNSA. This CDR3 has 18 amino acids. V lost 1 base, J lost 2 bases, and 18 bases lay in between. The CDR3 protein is CASSLDGGQPSTKNIQYF. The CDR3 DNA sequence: TGTGCCAGCAGCTTAGATGGAGGCCAGCCCAGTACCAAAAACATTCAGTACTTC.

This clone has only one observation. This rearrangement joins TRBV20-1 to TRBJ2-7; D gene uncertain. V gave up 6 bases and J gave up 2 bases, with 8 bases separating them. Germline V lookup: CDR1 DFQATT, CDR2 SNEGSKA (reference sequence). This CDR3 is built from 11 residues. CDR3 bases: TGCAGTGCCATTTGGGCCTACGAGCAGTACTTC. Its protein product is CSAIWAYEQYF.

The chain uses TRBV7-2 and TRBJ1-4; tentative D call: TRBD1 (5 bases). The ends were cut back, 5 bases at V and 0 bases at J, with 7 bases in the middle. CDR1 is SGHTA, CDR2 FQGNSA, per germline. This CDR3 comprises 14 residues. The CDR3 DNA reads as TGTGCCAGCAGCCCAGGGTCAACTAATGAAAAACTGTTTTTT. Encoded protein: CASSPGSTNEKLFF.

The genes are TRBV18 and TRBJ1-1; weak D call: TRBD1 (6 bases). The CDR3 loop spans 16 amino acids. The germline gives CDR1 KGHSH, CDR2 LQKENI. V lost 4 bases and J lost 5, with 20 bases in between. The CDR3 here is CASSQNHGGADTEAFF. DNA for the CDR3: TGTGCCAGCTCACAGAACCACGGGGGCGCGGATACTGAAGCTTTCTTT.

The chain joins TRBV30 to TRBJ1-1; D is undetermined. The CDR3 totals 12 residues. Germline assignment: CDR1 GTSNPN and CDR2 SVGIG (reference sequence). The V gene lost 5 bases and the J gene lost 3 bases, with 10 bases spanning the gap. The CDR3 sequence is CAWHLADTEAFF. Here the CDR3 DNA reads TGTGCCTGGCATCTAGCGGACACTGAAGCTTTCTTT.

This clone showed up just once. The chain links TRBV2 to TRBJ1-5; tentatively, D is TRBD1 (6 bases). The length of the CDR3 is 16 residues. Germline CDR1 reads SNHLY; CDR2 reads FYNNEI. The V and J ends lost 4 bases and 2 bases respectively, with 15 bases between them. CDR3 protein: CASSGTGLLGNQPQHF. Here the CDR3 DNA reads TGTGCCAGCAGTGGAACAGGGTTACTTGGCAATCAGCCCCAGCATTTT. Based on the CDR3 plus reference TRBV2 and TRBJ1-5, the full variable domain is EPEVTQTPSHQVTQMGQEVILRCVPISNHLYFYWYRQILGQKVEFLVSFYNNEISEKSEIFDDQFSVERPDGSNFTLKIRSTKLEDSAMYFCASSGTGLLGNQPQHFGDGTRLSIL.

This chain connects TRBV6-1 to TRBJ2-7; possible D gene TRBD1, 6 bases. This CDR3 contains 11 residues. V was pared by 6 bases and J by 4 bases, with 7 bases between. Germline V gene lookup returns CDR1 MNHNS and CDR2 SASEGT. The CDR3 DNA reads TGTGCCAGCAGGGACAGTTACGAGCAGTACTTC. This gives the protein CASRDSYEQYF.

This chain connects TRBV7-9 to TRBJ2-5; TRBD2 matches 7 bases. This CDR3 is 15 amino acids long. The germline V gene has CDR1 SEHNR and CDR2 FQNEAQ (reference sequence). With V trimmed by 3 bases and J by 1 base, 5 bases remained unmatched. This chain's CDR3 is CASSFPGGGQETQYF. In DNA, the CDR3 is TGTGCCAGCAGCTTTCCGGGAGGAGGCCAAGAGACCCAGTACTTC. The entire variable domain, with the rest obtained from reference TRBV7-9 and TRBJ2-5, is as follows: DTGVSQNPRHKITKRGQNVTFRCDPISEHNRLYWYRQTLGQGPEFLTYFQNEAQLEKSRLLSDRFSAERPKGSFSTLEIQRTEQGDSAMYLCASSFPGGGQETQYFGPGTRLLVL.

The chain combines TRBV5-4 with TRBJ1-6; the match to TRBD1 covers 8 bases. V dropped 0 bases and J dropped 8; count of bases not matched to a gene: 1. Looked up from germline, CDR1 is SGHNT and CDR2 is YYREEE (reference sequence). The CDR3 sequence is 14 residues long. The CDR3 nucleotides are TGTGCCAGCAGCTTGGACAGGGGGTATTCACCCCTCCACTTT. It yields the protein CASSLDRGYSPLHF.

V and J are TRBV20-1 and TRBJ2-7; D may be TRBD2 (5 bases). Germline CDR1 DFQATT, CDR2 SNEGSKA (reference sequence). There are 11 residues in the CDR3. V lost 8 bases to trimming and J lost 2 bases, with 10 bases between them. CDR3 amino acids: CSPAATYEQYF. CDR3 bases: TGCAGTCCAGCGGCTACCTACGAGCAGTACTTC.

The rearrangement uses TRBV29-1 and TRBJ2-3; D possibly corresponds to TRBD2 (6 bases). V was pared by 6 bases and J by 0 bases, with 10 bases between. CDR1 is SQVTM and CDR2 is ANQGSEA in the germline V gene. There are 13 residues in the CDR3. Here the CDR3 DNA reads TGCAGCGTAGGAGGGACTAGCACAGATACGCAGTATTTT. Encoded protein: CSVGGTSTDTQYF.